This entry describes one TCR beta chain. This sample stems from a study of control samples from healthy donors and cancer patients. Here immunoSEQ multiplex PCR was the method, and the copy in TCRdb shows in-frame clones only, minus some. The sample contains 85,000 to 100,000 clones, approximately 95% of which appear only once. Germline values: CDR1 LGHNA, CDR2 YSLEER. The V end was cut by 1 base, the J end by 0 bases, with 16 bases between. The length of the CDR3 is 18 residues. The genes are TRBV4-3 and TRBJ2-1, with a tentative D call TRBD2 (5 bases). The clonotype comes from a young man in good health. Sequencing used blood. CDR3 coding DNA: TGCGCCAGCAGCCAAGTAGAGGGTCTAGCCTACTCCTACAATGAGCAGTTCTTC. The encoded protein is CASSQVEGLAYSYNEQFF.